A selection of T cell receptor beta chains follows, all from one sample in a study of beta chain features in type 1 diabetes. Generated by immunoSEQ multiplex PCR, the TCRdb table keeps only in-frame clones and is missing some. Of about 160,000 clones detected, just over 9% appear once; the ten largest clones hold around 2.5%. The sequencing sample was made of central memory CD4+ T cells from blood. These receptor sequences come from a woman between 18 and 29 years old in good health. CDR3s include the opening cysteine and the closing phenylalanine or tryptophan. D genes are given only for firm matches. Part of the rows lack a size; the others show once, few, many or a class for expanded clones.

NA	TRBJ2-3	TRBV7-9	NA	TGTGCCAGCAGCTTGGACACAAACACAGATACGCAGTATTTT	CASSLDTNTDTQYF
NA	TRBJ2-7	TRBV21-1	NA	TGTGCCAGCAGCGAGACCGGGACAGGGGGCCGTCGGGCCTACGAGCAGTACTTC	CASSETGTGGRRAYEQYF
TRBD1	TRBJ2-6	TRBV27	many	TGTGCCAGCCGATTGACAGGGATCTCTGGGGCCAACGTCCTGACTTTC	CASRLTGISGANVLTF
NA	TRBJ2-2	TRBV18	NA	TGTGCCAGCTCACCACGACAGGAAAACACCGGGGAGCTGTTTTTT	CASSPRQENTGELFF
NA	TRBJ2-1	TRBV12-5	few	TGTGCTAGTGGTGTAGACTCCTCCTACAATGAGCAGTTCTTC	CASGVDSSYNEQFF
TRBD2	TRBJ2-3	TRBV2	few	TGTGCCAGCAGGGGGGGGACGACCACAGATACGCAGTATTTT	CASRGGTTTDTQYF
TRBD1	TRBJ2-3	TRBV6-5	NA	TGTGCCAGCAGTTTGACAGGGGACACAGATACGCAGTATTTT	CASSLTGDTDTQYF
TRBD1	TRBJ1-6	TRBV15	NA	TGTGCCACCAGCAGAGATGTGGGACAGGGAGGCTCCTATAATTCACCCCTCCACTTT	CATSRDVGQGGSYNSPLHF
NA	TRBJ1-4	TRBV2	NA	TGTGCCACCCGCCAGACGGGGAAACTGTTTTTT	CATRQTGKLFF
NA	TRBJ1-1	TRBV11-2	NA	TGTGCCAGCAGCCCTCAGGCCTTCACTGAAGCTTTCTTT	CASSPQAFTEAFF
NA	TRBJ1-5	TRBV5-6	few	TGTGCCAGCAGCCTACTGGATCAGCCCCAGCATTTT	CASSLLDQPQHF
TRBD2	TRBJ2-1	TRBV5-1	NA	TGCGCCAGCAGCTTGGCACCTAGCGGGGGGGGCAATGAGCAGTTCTTC	CASSLAPSGGGNEQFF
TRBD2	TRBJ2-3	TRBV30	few	TGTGCCTGGACTAGCGGGAGAACAGATACGCAGTATTTT	CAWTSGRTDTQYF
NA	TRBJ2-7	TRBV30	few	TGTGCCTGGAGTTCGCTCTTAGGTACAGCAAAAACCTACGAGCAGTACTTC	CAWSSLLGTAKTYEQYF
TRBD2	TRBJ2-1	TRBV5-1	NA	TGCGCCAGCAGCTTGGGTTCGGGGGGGAGCTCCTACAATGAGCAGTTCTTC	CASSLGSGGSSYNEQFF
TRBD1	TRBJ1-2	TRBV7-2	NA	TGTGCCAGCAGCTTACCTGACAGGGTTGGTACCTTC	CASSLPDRVGTF
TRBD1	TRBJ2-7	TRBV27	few	TGTGCCAGCAGTCGTTGGACAGGTGGTTCCGACGAGCAGTACTTC	CASSRWTGGSDEQYF
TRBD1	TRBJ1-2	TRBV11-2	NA	TGTGCCAGCAGCTCCCCGACAGGGTCCTATGGCTACACCTTC	CASSSPTGSYGYTF
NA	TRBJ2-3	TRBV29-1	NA	TGCAGCGTCGATGATCTGCGGGGCACAGATACGCAGTATTTT	CSVDDLRGTDTQYF
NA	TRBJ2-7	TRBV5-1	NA	TGCGCCAGCAGCGCCCACGAGGTCTACGAGCAGTACTTC	CASSAHEVYEQYF
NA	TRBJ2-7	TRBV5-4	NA	TGTGCCAGCAGCTTAAGAGTGACGGGAGATGTGAGCGAGCAGTACTTC	CASSLRVTGDVSEQYF
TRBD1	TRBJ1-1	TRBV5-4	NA	TGTGCCAGCAGCTTGGGACAGGGGATGAACACTGAAGCTTTCTTT	CASSLGQGMNTEAFF
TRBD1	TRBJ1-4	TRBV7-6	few	TGTGCCAGCAGCTCGGGACAGGGGAGTGAAAAACTGTTTTTT	CASSSGQGSEKLFF